The sequence of this TCR beta chain was determined in a study of T cell repertoires in cytomegalovirus infection. The overall study: The authors relied on CMV epitopes, both recently identified HLA-C-restricted and well-studied HLA-B-restricted. Indications of both CMV infection and matching HLA type were provided by public TCR beta signatures.

Per the germline V gene, CDR1 is SGHTA and CDR2 is FQGNSA. The V and J ends lost 1 base and 5 bases, in that order; junction bases with no gene match: 5. CDR3 size: 15 residues. Ten or more counts support this clonotype. Its antigen is still unknown. Study observations and caveats: Dominating the ex vivo response were HLA-C-restricted CMV-specific TCR beta clonotypes.

Each CDR3 protein gets one entry after TCRdb re-called the reads with MiXCR. The sample shows hundreds of thousands of distinct CDR3 sequences, 30% to 40% of them seen only once. Sample: cultured CD8+ T cells from PBMCs, taken from culture after CMV antigen stimulation. The source is a human donor in good health (CMV status not recorded). Some clones in this sample may be carry-over from other donors' samples. This chain joins TRBV7-2 and TRBJ1-5; 7 nucleotides align to TRBD1. The CDR3 loop reads CASSLGQGRHQPQHF. Written as DNA, the CDR3 is TGTGCCAGCAGCTTAGGACAGGGTCGTCATCAGCCCCAGCATTTT.